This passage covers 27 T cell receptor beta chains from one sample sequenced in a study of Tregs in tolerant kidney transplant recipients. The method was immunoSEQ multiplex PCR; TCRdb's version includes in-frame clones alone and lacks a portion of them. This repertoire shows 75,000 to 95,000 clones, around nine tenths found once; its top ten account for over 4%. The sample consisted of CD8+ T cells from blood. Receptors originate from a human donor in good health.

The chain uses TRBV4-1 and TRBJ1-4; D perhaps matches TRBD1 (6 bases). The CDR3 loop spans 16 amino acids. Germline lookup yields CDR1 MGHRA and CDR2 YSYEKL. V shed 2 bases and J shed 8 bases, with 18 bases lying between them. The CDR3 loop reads CASSQRTALFYEKLFF. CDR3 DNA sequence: TGCGCCAGCAGCCAACGGACAGCGCTCTTTTACGAAAAACTGTTTTTT.

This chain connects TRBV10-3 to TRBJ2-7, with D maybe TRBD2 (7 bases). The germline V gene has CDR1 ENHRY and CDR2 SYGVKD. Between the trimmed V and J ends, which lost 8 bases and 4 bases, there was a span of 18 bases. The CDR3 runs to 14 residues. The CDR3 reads CAISGGGEVYEQYF. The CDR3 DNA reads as TGTGCCATCTCGGGGGGCGGGGAGGTTTACGAGCAGTACTTC.

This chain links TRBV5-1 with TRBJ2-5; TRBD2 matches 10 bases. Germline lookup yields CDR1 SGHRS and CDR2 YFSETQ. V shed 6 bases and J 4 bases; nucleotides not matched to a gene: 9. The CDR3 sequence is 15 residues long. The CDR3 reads CASTREVAGGETQYF. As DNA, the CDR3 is TGCGCCAGCACCCGGGAGGTAGCGGGAGGAGAGACCCAGTACTTC. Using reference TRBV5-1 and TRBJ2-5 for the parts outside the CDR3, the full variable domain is KAGVTQTPRYLIKTRGQQVTLSCSPISGHRSVSWYQQTPGQGLQFLFEYFSETQRNKGNFPGRFSGRQFSNSRSEMNVSTLELGDSALYLCASTREVAGGETQYFGPGTRLLVL.

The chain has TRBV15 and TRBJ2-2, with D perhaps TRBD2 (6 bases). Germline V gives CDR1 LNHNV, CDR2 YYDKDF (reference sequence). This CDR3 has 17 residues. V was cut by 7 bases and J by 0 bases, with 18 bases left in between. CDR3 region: CATTAGLFAANTGELFF. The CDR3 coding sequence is TGTGCCACCACCGCGGGACTCTTTGCCGCGAACACCGGGGAGCTGTTTTTT.

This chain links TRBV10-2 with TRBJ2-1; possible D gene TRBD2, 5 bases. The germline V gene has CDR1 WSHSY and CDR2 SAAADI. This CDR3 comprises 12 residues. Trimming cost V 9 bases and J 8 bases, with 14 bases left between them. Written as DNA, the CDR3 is TGCGCCAGTAAAGGAGGTCGCCATGAGCAGTTCTTC. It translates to CASKGGRHEQFF.

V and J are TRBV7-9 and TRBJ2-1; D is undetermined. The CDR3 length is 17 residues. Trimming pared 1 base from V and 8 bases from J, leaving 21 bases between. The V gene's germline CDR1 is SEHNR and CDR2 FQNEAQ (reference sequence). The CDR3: CASSLEAGSAALDEQFF. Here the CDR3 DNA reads TGTGCCAGCAGCTTAGAAGCAGGTTCAGCAGCTTTGGATGAGCAGTTCTTC.

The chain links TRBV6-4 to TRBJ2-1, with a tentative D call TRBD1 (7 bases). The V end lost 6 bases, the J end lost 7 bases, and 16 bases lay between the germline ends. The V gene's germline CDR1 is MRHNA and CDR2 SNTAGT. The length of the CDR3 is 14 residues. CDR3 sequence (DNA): TGTGCCAGCAGCACAGGGGAGGCAGGAAATGAGCAGTTCTTC. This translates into CASSTGEAGNEQFF.

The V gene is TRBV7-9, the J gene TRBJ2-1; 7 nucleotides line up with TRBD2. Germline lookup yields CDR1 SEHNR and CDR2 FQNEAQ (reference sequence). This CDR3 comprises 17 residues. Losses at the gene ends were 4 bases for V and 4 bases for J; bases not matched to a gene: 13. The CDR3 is CASSSTDGLGLYNEQFF. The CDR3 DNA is TGTGCCAGCAGCTCCACCGACGGACTAGGGCTTTACAATGAGCAGTTCTTC.

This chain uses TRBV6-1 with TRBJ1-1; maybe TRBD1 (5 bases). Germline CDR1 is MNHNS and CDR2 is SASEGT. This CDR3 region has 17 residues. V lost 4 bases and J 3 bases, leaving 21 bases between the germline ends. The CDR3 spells CASSGHRSRVLDTEAFF. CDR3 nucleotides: TGTGCCAGCAGTGGTCACAGGAGCCGAGTATTGGACACTGAAGCTTTCTTT.

This CDR3 is CASSSTPDRGFNTGELFF. The CDR3 DNA sequence: TGTGCCAGCAGCTCGACTCCCGACAGGGGATTCAACACCGGGGAGCTGTTTTTT. The genes are TRBV7-9 and TRBJ2-2; 8 positions match TRBD1. From germline, CDR1 is SEHNR and CDR2 FQNEAQ (reference sequence). V was clipped by 4 bases and J by 2 bases; unmatched bases: 12. The CDR3 has 18 residues.

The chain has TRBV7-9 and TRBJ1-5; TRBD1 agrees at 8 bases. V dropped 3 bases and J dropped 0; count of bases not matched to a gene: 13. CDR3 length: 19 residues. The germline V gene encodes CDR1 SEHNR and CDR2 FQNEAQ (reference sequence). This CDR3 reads CASSFSPGQGRNSNQPQHF. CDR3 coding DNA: TGTGCCAGCAGCTTTAGCCCAGGACAGGGAAGGAATAGCAATCAGCCCCAGCATTTT.

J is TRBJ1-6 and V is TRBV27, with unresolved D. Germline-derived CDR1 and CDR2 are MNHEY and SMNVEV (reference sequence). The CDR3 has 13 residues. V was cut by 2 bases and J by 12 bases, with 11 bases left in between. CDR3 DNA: TGTGCCAGCAGTTTAGGAGATGCAAAACCCCTCCACTTT. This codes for CASSLGDAKPLHF.

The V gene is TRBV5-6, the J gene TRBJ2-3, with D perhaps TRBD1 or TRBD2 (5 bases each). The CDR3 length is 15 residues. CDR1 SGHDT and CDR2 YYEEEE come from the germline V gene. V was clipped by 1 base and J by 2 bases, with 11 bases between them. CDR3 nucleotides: TGTGCCAGCAGCTTGAGGGACGGAATCACAGATACGCAGTATTTT. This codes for CASSLRDGITDTQYF.

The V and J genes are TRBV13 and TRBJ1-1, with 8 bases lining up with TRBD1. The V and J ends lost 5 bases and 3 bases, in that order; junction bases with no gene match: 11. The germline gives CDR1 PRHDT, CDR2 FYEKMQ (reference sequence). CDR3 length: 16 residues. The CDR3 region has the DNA TGTGCCAGCAGCGCCGCAGGGGGCGGGGGGGACACTGAAGCTTTCTTT. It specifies CASSAAGGGGDTEAFF.

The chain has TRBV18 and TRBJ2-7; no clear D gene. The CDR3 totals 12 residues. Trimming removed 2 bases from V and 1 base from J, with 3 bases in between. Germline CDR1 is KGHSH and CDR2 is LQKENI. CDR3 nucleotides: TGTGCCAGCTCACCAGAGTCCTACGAGCAGTACTTC. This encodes CASSPESYEQYF. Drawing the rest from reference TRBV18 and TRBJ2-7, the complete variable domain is NAGVMQNPRHLVRRRGQEARLRCSPMKGHSHVYWYRQLPEEGLKFMVYLQKENIIDESGMPKERFSAEFPKEGPSILRIQQVVRGDSAAYFCASSPESYEQYFGPGTRLTVT.

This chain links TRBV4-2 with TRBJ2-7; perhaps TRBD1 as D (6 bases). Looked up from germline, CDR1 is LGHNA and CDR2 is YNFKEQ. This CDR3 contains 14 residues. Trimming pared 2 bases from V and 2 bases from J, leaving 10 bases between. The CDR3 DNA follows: TGTGCCAGCAGCCAAAGAGGACAGCCCTACGAGCAGTACTTC. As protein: CASSQRGQPYEQYF.

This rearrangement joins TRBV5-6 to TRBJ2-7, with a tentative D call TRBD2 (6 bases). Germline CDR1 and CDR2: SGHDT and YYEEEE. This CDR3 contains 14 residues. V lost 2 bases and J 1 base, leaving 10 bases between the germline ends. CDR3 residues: CASSLGGDSYEQYF. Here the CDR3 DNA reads TGTGCCAGCAGCTTAGGAGGGGATTCCTACGAGCAGTACTTC.

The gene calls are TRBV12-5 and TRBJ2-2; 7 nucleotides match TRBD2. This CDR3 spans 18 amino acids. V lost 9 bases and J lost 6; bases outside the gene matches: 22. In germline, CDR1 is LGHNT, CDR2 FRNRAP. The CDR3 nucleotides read TGTGCTAGAGCCATTCACCCACTAGCGAGAAGGAGTCCCGGGGAGCTGTTTTTT. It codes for CARAIHPLARRSPGELFF.

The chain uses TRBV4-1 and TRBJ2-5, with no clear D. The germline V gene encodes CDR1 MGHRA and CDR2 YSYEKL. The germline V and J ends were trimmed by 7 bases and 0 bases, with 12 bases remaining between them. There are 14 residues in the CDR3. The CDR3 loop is CASTHGLYQETQYF. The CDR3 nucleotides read TGCGCCAGCACCCACGGATTGTACCAAGAGACCCAGTACTTC.

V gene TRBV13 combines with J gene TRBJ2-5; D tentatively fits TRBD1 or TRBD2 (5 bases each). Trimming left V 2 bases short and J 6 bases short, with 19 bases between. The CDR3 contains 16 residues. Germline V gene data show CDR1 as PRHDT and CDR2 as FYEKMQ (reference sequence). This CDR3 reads CASSLRGAWPGKTQYF. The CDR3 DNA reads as TGTGCCAGCAGCTTAAGAGGGGCATGGCCGGGTAAGACCCAGTACTTC.

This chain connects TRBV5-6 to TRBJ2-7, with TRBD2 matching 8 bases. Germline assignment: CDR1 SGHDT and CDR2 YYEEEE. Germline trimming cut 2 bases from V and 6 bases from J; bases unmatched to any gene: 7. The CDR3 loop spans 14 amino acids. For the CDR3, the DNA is TGTGCCAGCAGCTTCGGGACTAGTTTACCCGAGCAGTACTTC. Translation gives CASSFGTSLPEQYF.

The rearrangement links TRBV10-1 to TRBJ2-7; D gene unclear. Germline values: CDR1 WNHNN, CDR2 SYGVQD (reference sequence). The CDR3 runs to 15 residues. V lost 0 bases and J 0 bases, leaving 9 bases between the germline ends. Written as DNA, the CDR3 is TGCGCCAGCAGTGAGTCGACATCGAGCTCCTACGAGCAGTACTTC. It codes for CASSESTSSSYEQYF.

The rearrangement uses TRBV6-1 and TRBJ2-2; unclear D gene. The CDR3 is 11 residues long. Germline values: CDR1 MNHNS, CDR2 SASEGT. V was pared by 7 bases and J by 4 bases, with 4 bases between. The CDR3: CASTLTGELFF. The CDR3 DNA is TGTGCCAGCACACTCACCGGGGAGCTGTTTTTT.

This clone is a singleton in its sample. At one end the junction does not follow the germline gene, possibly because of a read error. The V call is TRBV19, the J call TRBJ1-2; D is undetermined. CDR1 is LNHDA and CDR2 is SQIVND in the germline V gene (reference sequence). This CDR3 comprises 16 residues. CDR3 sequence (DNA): TGTGCCAGTAGCCTCGAGACTTTCGCCTCTTACTATGGCTACACCTTT. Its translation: CASSLETFASYYGYTF. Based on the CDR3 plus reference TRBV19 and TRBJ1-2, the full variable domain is DGGITQSPKYLFRKEGQNVTLSCEQNLNHDAMYWYRQDPGQGLRLIYYSQIVNDFQKGDIAEGYSVSREKKESFPLTVTSAQKNPTAFYLCASSLETFASYYGYTFGSGTRLTVV.

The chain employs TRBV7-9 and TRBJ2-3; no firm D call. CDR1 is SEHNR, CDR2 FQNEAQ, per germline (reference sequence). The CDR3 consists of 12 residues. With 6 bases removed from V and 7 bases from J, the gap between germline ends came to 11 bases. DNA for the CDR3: TGTGCCAGCAGTTCACTGCCGAATACGCAGTATTTT. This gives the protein CASSSLPNTQYF.

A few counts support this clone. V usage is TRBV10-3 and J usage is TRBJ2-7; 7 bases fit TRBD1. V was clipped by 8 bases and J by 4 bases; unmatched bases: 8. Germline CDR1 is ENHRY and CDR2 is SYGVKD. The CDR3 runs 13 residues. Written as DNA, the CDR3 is TGTGCCATCCTGGACAGGAACCAATACGAGCAGTACTTC. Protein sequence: CAILDRNQYEQYF.

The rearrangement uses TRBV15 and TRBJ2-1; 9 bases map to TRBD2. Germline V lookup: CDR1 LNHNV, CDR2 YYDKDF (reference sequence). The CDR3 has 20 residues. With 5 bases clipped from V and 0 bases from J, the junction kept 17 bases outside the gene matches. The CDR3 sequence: CATSGLRGAGGTGSYNEQFF. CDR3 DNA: TGTGCCACCAGCGGCTTGCGGGGAGCGGGAGGAACCGGCTCCTACAATGAGCAGTTCTTC.